The 9 T cell receptor beta chains below were found in one sample sequenced in a study of blood T cell repertoires in COVID-19. Data came from immunoSEQ multiplex PCR; TCRdb stores just in-frame clones and leaves some out. This sample has 200,000 to 250,000 clones; roughly 83% occur once, and the top ten carry around 2.6%. Sequences were obtained from peripheral blood. The receptors originated from a woman in her 70s with active or convalescent COVID-19.

J is TRBJ2-7 and V is TRBV3-1 (or the pseudogene TRBV3-2), with 7 bases fitting TRBD1. The J segment lost 5 bases and the V segment lost 1 base, leaving 5 bases of the junction unmatched. CDR3 length: 14 amino acids. CDR1 is LGHDT and CDR2 is YNNKEL in the germline V gene (reference sequence). CDR3: CASSQVWDSHEQYF. The CDR3 DNA reads TGTGCCAGCAGCCAAGTTTGGGACAGCCACGAGCAGTACTTC.

The chain links TRBV5-1 to TRBJ2-3; 10 nucleotides agree with TRBD1. Looked up from germline, CDR1 is SGHRS and CDR2 is YFSETQ. V shed 4 bases, J shed 1 base, and the junction held 3 bases outside the gene matches. This CDR3 contains 15 residues. The CDR3: CASSTGTGGTDTQYF. CDR3 bases: TGCGCCAGCAGCACCGGGACAGGGGGCACAGATACGCAGTATTTT.

The chain recombines TRBV7-6 with TRBJ2-2; 7 nucleotides align to TRBD2. V trimming: 1 base; J trimming: 4 bases; junction bases outside the gene matches: 6. The germline V gene encodes CDR1 SGHVS and CDR2 FNYEAQ. The CDR3 consists of 16 residues. For the CDR3, the DNA is TGTGCCAGCAGCTTAGTCGGGGGAGGGGTCACCGGGGAGCTGTTTTTT. Encoded protein: CASSLVGGGVTGELFF.

The V and J genes are TRBV6-5 and TRBJ1-5; D ambiguous. V was cut by 6 bases and J by 9 bases, with 18 bases left in between. In germline, CDR1 is MNHEY, CDR2 SVGAGI. The CDR3 contains 14 residues. DNA of the CDR3: TGTGCCAGCAGGGAGGGTCTGGCCTCAAGGCCCCAGCATTTT. Protein: CASREGLASRPQHF.

CDR3 in DNA: TGTGCCGGGGGGGGCAGCTATTCACCCCTCCACTTT. As protein: CAGGGSYSPLHF. The V and J genes are TRBV28 and TRBJ1-6, with a weak D call TRBD1 (6 bases). V was clipped by 11 bases and J by 8 bases, with 13 bases between them. There are 12 residues in the CDR3. Germline CDR1 and CDR2: MDHEN and SYDVKM.

This chain uses TRBV9 with TRBJ1-1; weak D call: TRBD1 (6 bases). V was pared by 7 bases and J by 1 base, with 14 bases between. Germline-derived CDR1 and CDR2 are SGDLS and YYNGEE. CDR3 size: 14 residues. As DNA, the CDR3 is TGTGCCAGCGATCGACAGACAGGGAACACTGAAGCTTTCTTT. Its translation: CASDRQTGNTEAFF. Filled out from reference TRBV9 and TRBJ1-1, the complete variable domain reads DSGVTQTPKHLITATGQRVTLRCSPRSGDLSVYWYQQSLDQGLQFLIQYYNGEERAKGNILERFSAQQFPDLHSELNLSSLELGDSALYFCASDRQTGNTEAFFGQGTRLTVV.

This clone was recorded a few times. CDR3 protein: CASSYSTWQGGTEAFF. In nucleotides, the CDR3 is TGTGCCAGCAGTTACTCAACATGGCAGGGGGGCACTGAAGCTTTCTTT. V is TRBV6-5 and J is TRBJ1-1; 7 bases match TRBD1. V lost 0 bases and J lost 4; bases outside the gene matches: 8. CDR1 is MNHEY and CDR2 is SVGAGI in the germline V gene. The CDR3 runs 16 residues.

CDR3: CASSDQQGGNTEAFF. The CDR3 coding sequence is TGTGCCAGCAGCGACCAACAGGGGGGGAACACTGAAGCTTTCTTT. The J gene is TRBJ1-1, the V gene TRBV9; 8 bases line up with TRBD1. The CDR3 consists of 15 residues. The germline gives CDR1 SGDLS, CDR2 YYNGEE. V was clipped by 3 bases and J by 1 base; unmatched bases: 5.

This chain connects TRBV14 to TRBJ2-1; 9 bases line up with TRBD2. The J segment lost 4 bases and the V segment lost 2 bases, leaving 3 bases of the junction unmatched. Germline-derived CDR1 and CDR2 are SGHDN and FVKESK. The CDR3 totals 15 residues. In DNA, the CDR3 is TGTGCCAGCAGCCAATTTAGCGGGGGTTACAATGAGCAGTTCTTC. It encodes CASSQFSGGYNEQFF.